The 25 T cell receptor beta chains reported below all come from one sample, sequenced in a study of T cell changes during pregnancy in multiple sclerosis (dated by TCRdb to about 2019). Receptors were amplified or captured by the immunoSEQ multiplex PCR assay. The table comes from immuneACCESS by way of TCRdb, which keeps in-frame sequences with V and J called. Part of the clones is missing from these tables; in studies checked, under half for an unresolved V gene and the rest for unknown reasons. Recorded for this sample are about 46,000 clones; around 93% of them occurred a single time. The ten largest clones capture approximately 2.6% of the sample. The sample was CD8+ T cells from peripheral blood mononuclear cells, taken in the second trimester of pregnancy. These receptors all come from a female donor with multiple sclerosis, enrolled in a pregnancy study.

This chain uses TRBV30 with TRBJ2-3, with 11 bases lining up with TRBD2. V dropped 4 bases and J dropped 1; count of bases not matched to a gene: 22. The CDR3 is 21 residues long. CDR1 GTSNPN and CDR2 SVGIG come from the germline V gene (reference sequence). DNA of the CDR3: TGTGCCTGGAAGAGCAACCCTTTACTAGCGGGGGCCCGCTATGGCACAGATACGCAGTATTTT. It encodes CAWKSNPLLAGARYGTDTQYF.

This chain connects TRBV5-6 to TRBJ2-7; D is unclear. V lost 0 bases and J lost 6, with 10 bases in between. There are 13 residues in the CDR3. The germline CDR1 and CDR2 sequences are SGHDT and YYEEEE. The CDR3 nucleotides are TGTGCCAGCAGCTTGGGGGCTTTAGGCGAGCAGTACTTC. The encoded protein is CASSLGALGEQYF.

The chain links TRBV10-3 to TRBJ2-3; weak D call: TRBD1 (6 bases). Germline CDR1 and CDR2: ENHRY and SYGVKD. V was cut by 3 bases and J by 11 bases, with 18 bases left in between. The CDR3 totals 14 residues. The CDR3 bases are TGTGCCATCAGTGAAGGGGGTTCGACTGGGGGGCAGTATTTT. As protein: CAISEGGSTGGQYF.

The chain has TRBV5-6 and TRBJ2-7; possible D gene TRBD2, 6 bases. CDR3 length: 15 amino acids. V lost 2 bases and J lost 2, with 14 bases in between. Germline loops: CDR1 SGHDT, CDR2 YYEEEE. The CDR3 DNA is TGTGCCAGCAGCTTCAGCGAGGAGGGACCCTACGAGCAGTACTTC. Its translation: CASSFSEEGPYEQYF.

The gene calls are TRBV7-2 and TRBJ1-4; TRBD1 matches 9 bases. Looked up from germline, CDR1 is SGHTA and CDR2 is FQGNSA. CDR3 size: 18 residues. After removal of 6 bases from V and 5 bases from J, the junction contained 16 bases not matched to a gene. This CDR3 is CASSSGTGWNSPNEKLFF. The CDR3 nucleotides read TGTGCCAGCAGTTCCGGGACAGGGTGGAATTCTCCAAATGAAAAACTGTTTTTT.

The DNA of the CDR3 is TGTGCCAGCAGCCCCCGGACAGGGGAGTACCGAGAAACCCAGTACTTC. It encodes CASSPRTGEYRETQYF. The chain joins TRBV11-1 to TRBJ2-5; 9 nucleotides agree with TRBD1. The length of the CDR3 is 16 residues. Trimming removed 5 bases from V and 8 bases from J; junction bases left unmatched: 15. Germline-derived CDR1 and CDR2 are SGHAT and FQDESV (reference sequence).

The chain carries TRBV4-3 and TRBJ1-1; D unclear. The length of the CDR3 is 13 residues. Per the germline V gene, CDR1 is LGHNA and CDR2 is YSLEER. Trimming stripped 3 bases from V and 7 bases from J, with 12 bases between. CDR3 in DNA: TGCGCCAGCAGCCAGGGCGGGTGGAATGAAGCTTTCTTT. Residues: CASSQGGWNEAFF.

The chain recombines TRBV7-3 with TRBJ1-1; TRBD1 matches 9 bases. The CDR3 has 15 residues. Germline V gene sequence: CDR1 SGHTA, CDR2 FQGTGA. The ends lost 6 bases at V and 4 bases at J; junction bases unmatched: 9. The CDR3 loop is CASRQNTGGGTEAFF. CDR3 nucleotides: TGTGCCAGCAGACAGAATACAGGGGGCGGCACTGAAGCTTTCTTT.

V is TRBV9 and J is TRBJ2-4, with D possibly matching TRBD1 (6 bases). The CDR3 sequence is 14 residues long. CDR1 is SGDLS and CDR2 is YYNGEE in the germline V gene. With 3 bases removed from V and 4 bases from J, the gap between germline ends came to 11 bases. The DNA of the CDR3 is TGTGCCAGCAGCGCAAACAGGGAAAAAAACATTCAGTACTTC. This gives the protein CASSANREKNIQYF.

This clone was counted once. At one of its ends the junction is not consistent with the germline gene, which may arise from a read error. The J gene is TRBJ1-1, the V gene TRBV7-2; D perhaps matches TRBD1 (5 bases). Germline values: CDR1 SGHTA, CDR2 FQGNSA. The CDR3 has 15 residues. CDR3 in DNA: TGTGCCAGCAGCTTAGCGCCAGGGCGGAACCCTGAAGCTTTCTTT. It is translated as CASSLAPGRNPEAFF. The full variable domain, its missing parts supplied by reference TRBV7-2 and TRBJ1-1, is GAGVSQSPSNKVTEKGKDVELRCDPISGHTALYWYRQSLGQGLEFLIYFQGNSAPDKSGLPSDRFSAERTGGSVSTLTIQRTQQEDSAVYLCASSLAPGRNPEAFFGQGTRLTVV.

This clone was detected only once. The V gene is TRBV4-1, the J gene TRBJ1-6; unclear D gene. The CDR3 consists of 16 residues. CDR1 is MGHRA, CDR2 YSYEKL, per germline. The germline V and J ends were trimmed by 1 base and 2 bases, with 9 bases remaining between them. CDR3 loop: CASSQVFTAYNSPLHF. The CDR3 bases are TGCGCCAGCAGCCAAGTTTTCACAGCCTATAATTCACCCCTCCACTTT.

The CDR3 DNA reads TGTGCCATTGCCGGGACAGGGTACACCGGGGAGCTGTTTTTT. This codes for CAIAGTGYTGELFF. The J gene is TRBJ2-2, the V gene TRBV19; the match to TRBD1 covers 9 bases. The length of the CDR3 is 14 residues. V was pared by 10 bases and J by 3 bases, with 6 bases of the junction left unmatched. CDR1 and CDR2 (germline): LNHDA, SQIVND (reference sequence).

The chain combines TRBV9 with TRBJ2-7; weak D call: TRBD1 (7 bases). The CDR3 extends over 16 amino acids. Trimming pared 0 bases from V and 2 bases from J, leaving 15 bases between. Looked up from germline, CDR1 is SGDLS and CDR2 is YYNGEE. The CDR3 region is CASSVGVQGGTYEQYF. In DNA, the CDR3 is TGTGCCAGCAGCGTAGGGGTCCAGGGGGGCACCTACGAGCAGTACTTC.

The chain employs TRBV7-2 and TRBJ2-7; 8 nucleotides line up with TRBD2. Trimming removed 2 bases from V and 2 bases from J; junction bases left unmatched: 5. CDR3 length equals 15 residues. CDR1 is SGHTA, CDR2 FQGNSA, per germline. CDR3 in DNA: TGTGCCAGCAGCTTAACGGGGGGGCAAGCCTACGAGCAGTACTTC. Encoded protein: CASSLTGGQAYEQYF.

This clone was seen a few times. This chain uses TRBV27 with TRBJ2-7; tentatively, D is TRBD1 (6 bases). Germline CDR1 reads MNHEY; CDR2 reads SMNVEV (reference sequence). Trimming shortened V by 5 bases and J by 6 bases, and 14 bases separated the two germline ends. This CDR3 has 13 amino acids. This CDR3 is CASSGDTEGEQYF. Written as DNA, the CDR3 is TGTGCCAGCAGTGGGGACACTGAGGGCGAGCAGTACTTC.

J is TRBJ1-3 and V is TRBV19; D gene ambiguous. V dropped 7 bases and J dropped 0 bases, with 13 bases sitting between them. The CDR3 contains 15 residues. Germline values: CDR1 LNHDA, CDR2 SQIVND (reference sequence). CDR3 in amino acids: CASTFGRGSGNTIYF. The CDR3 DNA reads TGTGCCAGTACCTTTGGACGGGGCTCTGGAAACACCATATATTTT.

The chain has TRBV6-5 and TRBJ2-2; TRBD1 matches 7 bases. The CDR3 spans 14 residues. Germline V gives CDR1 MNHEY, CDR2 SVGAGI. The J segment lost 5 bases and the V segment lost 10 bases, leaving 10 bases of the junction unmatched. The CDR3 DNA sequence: TGTGCCACCGAGTTACAGGGGCTGACCGGGGAGCTGTTTTTT. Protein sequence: CATELQGLTGELFF.

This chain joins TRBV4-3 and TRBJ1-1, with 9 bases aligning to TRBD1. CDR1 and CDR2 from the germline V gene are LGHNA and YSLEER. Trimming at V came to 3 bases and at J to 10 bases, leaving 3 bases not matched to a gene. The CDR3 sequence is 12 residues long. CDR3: CASSQGDRAAFF. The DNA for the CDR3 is TGCGCCAGCAGCCAGGGGGACAGGGCAGCTTTCTTT.

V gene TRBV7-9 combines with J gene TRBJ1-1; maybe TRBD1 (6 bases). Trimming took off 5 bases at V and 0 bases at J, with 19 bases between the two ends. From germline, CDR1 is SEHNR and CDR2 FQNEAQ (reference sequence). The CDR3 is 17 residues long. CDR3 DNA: TGTGCCAGCAGCCACTTAGCAGGGGAAAGGGTGAACACTGAAGCTTTCTTT. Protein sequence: CASSHLAGERVNTEAFF. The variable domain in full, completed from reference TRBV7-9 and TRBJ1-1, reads DTGVSQNPRHKITKRGQNVTFRCDPISEHNRLYWYRQTLGQGPEFLTYFQNEAQLEKSRLLSDRFSAERPKGSFSTLEIQRTEQGDSAMYLCASSHLAGERVNTEAFFGQGTRLTVV.

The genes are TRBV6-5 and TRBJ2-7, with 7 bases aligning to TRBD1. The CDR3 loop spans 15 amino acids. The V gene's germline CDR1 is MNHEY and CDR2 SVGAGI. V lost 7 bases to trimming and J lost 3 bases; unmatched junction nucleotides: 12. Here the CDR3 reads CASTYGDSPSYEQYF. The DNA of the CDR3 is TGTGCCAGCACCTACGGGGACAGTCCTAGCTACGAGCAGTACTTC.

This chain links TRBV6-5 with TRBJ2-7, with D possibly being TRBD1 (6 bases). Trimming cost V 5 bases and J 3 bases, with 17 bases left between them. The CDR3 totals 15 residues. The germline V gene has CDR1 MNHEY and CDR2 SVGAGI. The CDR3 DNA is TGTGCCAGCAGTCCCACAGGGCAGAGGGGCTACGAGCAGTACTTC. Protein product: CASSPTGQRGYEQYF.

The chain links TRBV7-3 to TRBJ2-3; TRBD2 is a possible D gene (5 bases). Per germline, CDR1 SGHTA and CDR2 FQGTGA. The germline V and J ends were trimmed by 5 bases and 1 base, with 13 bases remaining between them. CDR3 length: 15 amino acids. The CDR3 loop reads CASSPGLGGTDTQYF. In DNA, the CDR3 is TGTGCCAGCAGCCCGGGTCTGGGAGGCACAGATACGCAGTATTTT.

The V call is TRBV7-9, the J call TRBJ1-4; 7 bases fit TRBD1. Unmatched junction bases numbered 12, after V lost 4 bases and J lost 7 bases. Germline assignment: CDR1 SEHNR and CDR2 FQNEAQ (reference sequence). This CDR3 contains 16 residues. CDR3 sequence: CASSSESGGWAEKLFF. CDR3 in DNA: TGTGCCAGCAGCTCTGAATCAGGGGGTTGGGCTGAAAAACTGTTTTTT. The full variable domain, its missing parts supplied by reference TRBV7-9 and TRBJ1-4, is DTGVSQNPRHKITKRGQNVTFRCDPISEHNRLYWYRQTLGQGPEFLTYFQNEAQLEKSRLLSDRFSAERPKGSFSTLEIQRTEQGDSAMYLCASSSESGGWAEKLFFGSGTQLSVL.

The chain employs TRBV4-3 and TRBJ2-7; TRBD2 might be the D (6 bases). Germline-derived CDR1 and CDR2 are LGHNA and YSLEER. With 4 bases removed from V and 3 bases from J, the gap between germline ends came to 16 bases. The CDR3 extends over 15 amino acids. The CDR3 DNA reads TGCGCCAGCAGCCCCGCGACGGGACTTTACTACGAGCAGTACTTC. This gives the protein CASSPATGLYYEQYF.

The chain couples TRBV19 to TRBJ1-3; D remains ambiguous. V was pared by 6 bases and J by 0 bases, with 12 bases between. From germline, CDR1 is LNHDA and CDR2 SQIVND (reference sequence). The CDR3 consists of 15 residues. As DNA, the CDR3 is TGTGCCAGTAGGCTCTCAGATCTCTCTGGAAACACCATATATTTT. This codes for CASRLSDLSGNTIYF.